The 5 T cell receptor beta chains listed next were all sequenced from one sample in a study of blood T cells in healthy people across ages (dated by TCRdb to the mid-2010s). The library was built by means of 5' RACE. Sequenced on an Illumina HiSeq 2500. A second PCR of about 7 to 12 cycles was run with a J-beta primer mix and a sample-barcoded 5' primer. TCRdb reprocessing: public reads trimmed at Q25 with fastp, clones called with MiXCR, in-frame beta chains kept. Records with the same CDR3 protein are collapsed into one entry carrying the most frequent genes and DNA. Counted in this sample were about 1,500,000 distinct CDR3 sequences; roughly 30% of them appeared once. The ten most abundant clones make up 7.7% of the sample. Sequences were obtained from blood. The origin of the receptors is a woman in her 30s in good health.

The J gene is TRBJ1-6, the V gene TRBV5-8, with D possibly being TRBD1 (5 bases). Germline V CDR1 and CDR2: SGHTS, YDEGEE. Trimming stripped 2 bases from V and 7 bases from J, with 13 bases between. The CDR3 length is 15 residues. CDR3 DNA: TGTGCCAGCAGCTTAGTGGACACGAGGAATTCACCCCTCCACTTT. This codes for CASSLVDTRNSPLHF.

This clonotype was counted only a few times. The chain joins TRBV7-6 to TRBJ2-5; D unresolved. This CDR3 is built from 13 residues. V was cut by 1 base and J by 7 bases, with 10 bases left in between. Germline V gene sequence: CDR1 SGHVS, CDR2 FNYEAQ. CDR3 amino acids: CASSLGLVGTQYF. The CDR3 nucleotides read TGTGCCAGCAGCTTAGGTCTCGTCGGGACCCAGTACTTC.

This clonotype was seen more than once but under ten times. This chain uses TRBV5-1 with TRBJ2-1, with 7 bases fitting TRBD2. Germline V CDR1 and CDR2: SGHRS, YFSETQ. V lost 6 bases to trimming and J lost 5 bases; unmatched junction nucleotides: 5. This CDR3 contains 13 residues. The CDR3 coding sequence is TGCGCCAGCACCCCTCGGGGGGACAATGAGCAGTTCTTC. Its translation is CASTPRGDNEQFF.

The chain employs TRBV7-9 and TRBJ2-1; 8 bases map to TRBD2. The junction had 4 bases not matched to a gene; V was cut back by 4 bases and J by 2 bases. Germline V gives CDR1 SEHNR, CDR2 FQNEAQ (reference sequence). The CDR3 extends over 15 amino acids. The CDR3 region has the DNA TGTGCCAGCAGCTCAGCGGGAGAACCCTACAATGAGCAGTTCTTC. This encodes CASSSAGEPYNEQFF.

This chain joins TRBV20-1 and TRBJ1-1, with TRBD1 as a possible D gene (5 bases). Per germline, CDR1 DFQATT and CDR2 SNEGSKA (reference sequence). This CDR3 spans 12 amino acids. V lost 6 bases and J lost 0, with 8 bases in between. The CDR3, as DNA: TGCAGTGCGCCCAGGGTGAACACTGAAGCTTTCTTT. It is translated as CSAPRVNTEAFF.